This TCR beta chain is from a study of shared clonotypes between healthy human individuals. Across the study: The donor group consisted of two women and three men, aged 18 to 49.

CD45RO-negative, CCR7-selected cells formed the naive CD8 fraction, which excluded terminally differentiated effector memory CD45RA+ cells. For each subset, genomic DNA was distributed in equal portions over several immunoSEQ plates. The repertoire was sequenced with immunoSEQ multiplex PCR; TCRdb's copy has only in-frame clones and lacks some. The data hold about 590,000 clones, with over 95% observed a single time. Study findings and constraints: The sole specimen, blood, was sampled, and tissue repertoires likely differ. Clonotypes not shared had lower generation probabilities than those common to all four donors.

As for this clone: Its antigen is not identified.

The sequencing sample was made of naive CD8+ T cells sorted from blood. The TCR originated in a woman aged 30 to 39 in good health.

CDR3 coding DNA: TGTGCCAGCAGGGGACCCGGGACAGGGGGCCACGAGCAGTACTTC. Amino acid sequence: CASRGPGTGGHEQYF. The chain carries TRBV6-4 and TRBJ2-7; 12 bases align to TRBD1. The ends lost 6 bases at V and 5 bases at J; junction bases unmatched: 8. This CDR3 region has 15 residues. Germline CDR1 and CDR2: MRHNA and SNTAGT.